Below are 27 T cell receptor beta chains sequenced from a single sample in a study of shared clonotypes between healthy human individuals. Assay used: immunoSEQ multiplex PCR; TCRdb lists only in-frame clones, some missing. Of 2 million to 2.5 million clones listed, approximately 95% were seen once; the top ten hold 0.1% to 0.15%. The sequencing input was naive CD4+ T cells sorted from blood. This sample's subset: CD45RA+ positively selected. All receptors derive from a man aged 18 to 30 in good health.

J is TRBJ2-1 and V is TRBV10-3; D gene unclear. CDR3 size: 13 residues. Germline CDR1 and CDR2: ENHRY and SYGVKD. V was clipped by 0 bases and J by 9 bases, with 9 bases between them. The CDR3: CAISESGGREQFF. The DNA for the CDR3 is TGTGCCATCAGTGAGTCGGGTGGCCGTGAGCAGTTCTTC.

With respect to this clone: This same CDR3 is encoded by further DNA sequences in the sample. The chain is built from TRBV15 and TRBJ1-5; D is unresolved. Deletions cut 0 bases from V and 4 bases from J, with 4 bases between. The CDR3 is 13 residues long. Germline CDR1 and CDR2: LNHNV and YYDKDF (reference sequence). CDR3 sequence (DNA): TGTGCCACCAGCAGAGATCCTAATCAGCCCCAGCATTTT. Its translation is CATSRDPNQPQHF.

This rearrangement joins TRBV7-9 to TRBJ1-4; TRBD1 agrees at 8 bases. Germline-derived CDR1 and CDR2 are SEHNR and FQNEAQ (reference sequence). The CDR3 extends over 15 amino acids. The V gene end was trimmed by 5 bases and the J gene end by 8 bases; junction bases not matched to a gene: 10. The CDR3 DNA sequence: TGTGCCAGCAGCCCCACTACAGGGGGTATCGAAAAACTGTTTTTT. Encoded protein: CASSPTTGGIEKLFF.

The J gene is TRBJ2-2, the V gene TRBV5-1; 8 bases align to TRBD2. V gave up 7 bases and J gave up 5 bases; unmatched junction bases: 10. The CDR3 totals 15 residues. CDR1 SGHRS and CDR2 YFSETQ come from the germline V gene. In DNA form, the CDR3 reads TGCGCCAGCTACTTAACGGGAGGGCCTACCGGGGAGCTGTTTTTT. Translated: CASYLTGGPTGELFF.

This clone was observed a handful of times. The V gene is TRBV6-5, the J gene TRBJ2-2, with D possibly called TRBD1 or TRBD2 (5 bases each). This CDR3 spans 15 amino acids. Germline values: CDR1 MNHEY, CDR2 SVGAGI. Between the trimmed V and J ends, which lost 3 bases and 6 bases, there was a span of 14 bases. CDR3 sequence: CASSYLGEPPGELFF. The CDR3 DNA reads TGTGCCAGCAGTTATCTGGGGGAACCCCCCGGGGAGCTGTTTTTT.

The chain links TRBV5-1 to TRBJ2-5; tentatively, D is TRBD1 (6 bases). With 6 bases removed from V and 0 bases from J, the gap between germline ends came to 9 bases. This CDR3 has 13 amino acids. Germline assignment: CDR1 SGHRS and CDR2 YFSETQ. The CDR3 coding sequence is TGCGCCAGCACTAGGGACAACCAAGAGACCCAGTACTTC. Its translation is CASTRDNQETQYF.

This clone was counted a few times. The CDR3 spells CASSYSGAALYGYTF. CDR3 DNA: TGTGCCAGCAGCTACTCAGGGGCTGCCCTCTATGGCTACACCTTC. The chain uses TRBV28 and TRBJ1-2; possible D gene TRBD1, 6 bases. This CDR3 comprises 15 residues. CDR1 and CDR2 (germline): MDHEN, SYDVKM. The ends were cut back, 6 bases at V and 4 bases at J, with 18 bases in the middle.

The chain uses TRBV5-6 and TRBJ1-2, with D hard to call. V dropped 1 base and J dropped 12 bases, with 10 bases sitting between them. Germline CDR1 SGHDT, CDR2 YYEEEE. The CDR3 consists of 11 residues. In nucleotides, the CDR3 is TGTGCCAGCAGCTTGAAACAAATGAACACCTTC. Translation gives CASSLKQMNTF.

Note on this clone: Within the sample, other DNA sequences also encode this same CDR3. V is TRBV9 and J is TRBJ2-2; D unclear. The length of the CDR3 is 14 residues. Looked up from germline, CDR1 is SGDLS and CDR2 is YYNGEE. The V gene lost 0 bases and the J gene lost 5 bases, with 8 bases spanning the gap. The CDR3: CASSVDVGTGELFF. The CDR3 DNA sequence: TGTGCCAGCAGCGTAGACGTAGGGACCGGGGAGCTGTTTTTT.

The chain carries TRBV7-2 and TRBJ1-4; tentatively, D is TRBD1 (5 bases). Germline loops: CDR1 SGHTA, CDR2 FQGNSA. The CDR3 has 16 residues. V lost 5 bases and J 0 bases, leaving 13 bases between the germline ends. CDR3 sequence: CASSRGTVATNEKLFF. The CDR3 DNA follows: TGTGCCAGCAGCCGTGGGACGGTGGCAACTAATGAAAAACTGTTTTTT. The full variable domain, in which reference TRBV7-2 and TRBJ1-4 provide the parts outside the CDR3, is GAGVSQSPSNKVTEKGKDVELRCDPISGHTALYWYRQSLGQGLEFLIYFQGNSAPDKSGLPSDRFSAERTGGSVSTLTIQRTQQEDSAVYLCASSRGTVATNEKLFFGSGTQLSVL.

A remark on this clone: Within the sample, other DNA sequences also encode this same CDR3. This chain uses TRBV18 with TRBJ2-7, with TRBD1 matching over 7 bases. CDR1 is KGHSH and CDR2 is LQKENI in the germline V gene. The CDR3 has 13 residues. Trimming took 6 bases from V and 2 from J; bases not matched to a gene: 4. CDR3 amino acids: CASSPTGTYEQYF. In DNA, the CDR3 is TGTGCCAGCTCGCCGACAGGGACCTACGAGCAGTACTTC.

V usage is TRBV28 and J usage is TRBJ2-7; D is uncertain. The length of the CDR3 is 12 residues. V was cut by 8 bases and J by 6 bases, with 14 bases left in between. Germline lookup yields CDR1 MDHEN and CDR2 SYDVKM. The CDR3 protein is CASLDQACEQYF. DNA of the CDR3: TGTGCCAGCCTTGATCAGGCCTGCGAGCAGTACTTC.

This chain uses TRBV5-1 with TRBJ2-1; D is possibly TRBD1 (7 bases). The V gene's germline CDR1 is SGHRS and CDR2 YFSETQ. With 4 bases removed from V and 5 bases from J, the gap between germline ends came to 19 bases. CDR3 length: 16 amino acids. For the CDR3, the DNA is TGCGCCAGCAGCCCAAGGAGGGGGCGCGGGGACAATGAGCAGTTCTTC. It is translated as CASSPRRGRGDNEQFF.

V and J are TRBV7-8 and TRBJ1-4, with D perhaps TRBD1 (6 bases). This CDR3 spans 14 amino acids. From germline, CDR1 is SGHVS and CDR2 FQNEAQ. With 4 bases removed from V and 8 bases from J, the gap between germline ends came to 14 bases. CDR3 sequence: CASSSLQGGEKLFF. CDR3 nucleotides: TGTGCCAGCAGCTCTTTACAGGGAGGCGAAAAACTGTTTTTT.

The chain links TRBV6-1 to TRBJ2-4; TRBD2 might be the D (5 bases). The V end lost 5 bases, the J end lost 6 bases, and 11 bases lay between the germline ends. Germline V gene lookup returns CDR1 MNHNS and CDR2 SASEGT. This CDR3 is 13 amino acids long. The chain's CDR3 is CASSPTGVNIQYF. The DNA of the CDR3 is TGTGCCAGCAGTCCCACCGGGGTAAACATTCAGTACTTC.

The CDR3 loop is CASSPPGHTDTQYF. CDR3 nucleotides: TGTGCCAGCTCACCCCCGGGACACACAGATACGCAGTATTTT. The chain employs TRBV18 and TRBJ2-3; the D gene is possibly TRBD1 (6 bases). This CDR3 contains 14 residues. Trimming removed 3 bases at V and 2 bases at J, with 9 bases between. Per germline, CDR1 KGHSH and CDR2 LQKENI.

The V and J genes are TRBV28 and TRBJ1-6; D may be TRBD1 (6 bases). The V end was cut by 3 bases, the J end by 6 bases, with 9 bases between. The CDR3 is 14 amino acids. The germline V gene has CDR1 MDHEN and CDR2 SYDVKM. This CDR3 is CASSFGRGNSPLHF. For the CDR3, the DNA is TGTGCCAGCAGTTTTGGCAGGGGTAATTCACCCCTCCACTTT.

J is TRBJ2-7 and V is TRBV10-3; 11 positions agree with TRBD2. With V trimmed by 5 bases and J by 4 bases, 7 bases remained unmatched. The V gene's germline CDR1 is ENHRY and CDR2 SYGVKD. The CDR3 runs to 15 residues. DNA of the CDR3: TGTGCCATCAGTAGCACTAGCGGGAGTGGGTACGAGCAGTACTTC. Translated, it gives CAISSTSGSGYEQYF.

The count of this clone is one. The chain employs TRBV2 and TRBJ2-3; D might be TRBD1 (6 bases). Germline CDR1 is SNHLY and CDR2 is FYNNEI. This CDR3 is 15 amino acids long. V dropped 3 bases and J dropped 2 bases, with 12 bases sitting between them. CDR3 nucleotides: TGTGCCAGCAGTGACCGGACAGTCACCACAGATACGCAGTATTTT. Residues: CASSDRTVTTDTQYF.

The chain links TRBV5-5 to TRBJ1-4; D remains unclear. The CDR3 contains 15 residues. V lost 4 bases, J lost 1 base, and 11 bases lay in between. CDR1 and CDR2 from the germline V gene are SGHKS and YYEKEE (reference sequence). The CDR3 loop is CASSPTGVTNEKLFF. In nucleotides, the CDR3 is TGTGCCAGCAGCCCTACCGGGGTAACTAATGAAAAACTGTTTTTT. Looking up the rest from reference TRBV5-5 and TRBJ1-4 gives the full variable domain: DAGVTQSPTHLIKTRGQQVTLRCSPISGHKSVSWYQQVLGQGPQFIFQYYEKEERGRGNFPDRFSARQFPNYSSELNVNALLLGDSALYLCASSPTGVTNEKLFFGSGTQLSVL.

The chain has TRBV5-1 and TRBJ2-7; D possibly corresponds to TRBD1 (5 bases). Germline V gene sequence: CDR1 SGHRS, CDR2 YFSETQ. The CDR3 is 16 residues long. V lost 0 bases, J lost 3 bases, and 16 bases lay in between. In DNA, the CDR3 is TGCGCCAGCAGCTTGGTGGGGCTGCTGCCGAACTACGAGCAGTACTTC. This translates into CASSLVGLLPNYEQYF.

The CDR3 loop is CAGPWRRAPPGVETQYF. The CDR3, as DNA: TGTGCCGGCCCATGGCGGCGGGCGCCCCCCGGAGTAGAGACCCAGTACTTC. The rearrangement uses TRBV5-3 and TRBJ2-5; D is possibly TRBD2 (5 bases). TRBV5-3 carries the ORF label, with uncertain function. Trimming left V 10 bases short and J 4 bases short, with 29 bases between. The CDR3 runs to 17 residues.

The rearrangement uses TRBV30 and TRBJ2-1; possible D gene TRBD2, 6 bases. The length of the CDR3 is 11 residues. Germline CDR1 and CDR2: GTSNPN and SVGIG (reference sequence). The V end was cut by 8 bases, the J end by 4 bases, with 9 bases between. This CDR3 is CAREEYNEQFF. DNA for the CDR3: TGTGCCAGGGAGGAGTACAATGAGCAGTTCTTC.

The V gene is TRBV28, the J gene TRBJ2-7; the match to TRBD1 covers 9 bases. The CDR3 sequence is 13 residues long. Germline CDR1 is MDHEN and CDR2 is SYDVKM. V lost 6 bases and J lost 2; bases outside the gene matches: 2. CDR3 sequence reads: CASRDRGTYEQYF. In DNA, the CDR3 is TGTGCCAGCAGGGACAGGGGTACCTACGAGCAGTACTTC.

This clone turned up a few times. The chain's CDR3 is CASSYSRPEYNQPQHF. In nucleotides, the CDR3 is TGTGCCAGCAGTTACTCGAGACCCGAATACAATCAGCCCCAGCATTTT. The chain joins TRBV6-6 to TRBJ1-5; D is unclear. The CDR3 consists of 16 residues. The germline V and J ends were trimmed by 0 bases and 3 bases, with 12 bases remaining between them. Per the germline V gene, CDR1 is MNHNY and CDR2 is SVGAGI (reference sequence).

Here the CDR3 reads CASSFGGSGDTQYF. In DNA, the CDR3 is TGCGCCAGCAGCTTCGGTGGGTCTGGAGATACGCAGTATTTT. V gene TRBV5-1 combines with J gene TRBJ2-3; D is undetermined. CDR3 length equals 14 residues. V was shortened by 2 bases and J by 5 bases, with 12 bases between the two germline ends. Per germline, CDR1 SGHRS and CDR2 YFSETQ.

The chain uses TRBV9 and TRBJ2-7; D is uncertain. V dropped 0 bases and J dropped 0 bases, with 13 bases sitting between them. Per the germline V gene, CDR1 is SGDLS and CDR2 is YYNGEE. This CDR3 spans 16 amino acids. For the CDR3, the DNA is TGTGCCAGCAGCGTAGCTCTAACAGCTAGCTCCTACGAGCAGTACTTC. Protein sequence: CASSVALTASSYEQYF. Variable domain in full (rest from reference TRBV9 and TRBJ2-7): DSGVTQTPKHLITATGQRVTLRCSPRSGDLSVYWYQQSLDQGLQFLIQYYNGEERAKGNILERFSAQQFPDLHSELNLSSLELGDSALYFCASSVALTASSYEQYFGPGTRLTVT.